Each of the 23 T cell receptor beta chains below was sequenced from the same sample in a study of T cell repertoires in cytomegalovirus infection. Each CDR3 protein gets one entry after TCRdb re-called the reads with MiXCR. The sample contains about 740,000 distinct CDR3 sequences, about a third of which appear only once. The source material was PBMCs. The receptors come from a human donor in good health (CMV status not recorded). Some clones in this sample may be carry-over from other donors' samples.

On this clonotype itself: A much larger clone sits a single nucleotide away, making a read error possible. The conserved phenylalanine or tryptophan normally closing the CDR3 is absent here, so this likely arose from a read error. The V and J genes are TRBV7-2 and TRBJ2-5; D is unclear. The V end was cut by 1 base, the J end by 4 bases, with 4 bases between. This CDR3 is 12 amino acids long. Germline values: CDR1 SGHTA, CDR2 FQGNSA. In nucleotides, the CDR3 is TGTGCCAGCAGCTTAGTCGCAGAGACCCAGTACTTA. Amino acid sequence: CASSLVAETQYL.

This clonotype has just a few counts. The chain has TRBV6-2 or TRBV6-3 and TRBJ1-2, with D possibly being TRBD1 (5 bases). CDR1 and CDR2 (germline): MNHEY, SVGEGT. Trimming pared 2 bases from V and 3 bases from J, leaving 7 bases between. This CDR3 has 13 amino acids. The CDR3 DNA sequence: TGTGCCAGCAGTTACCAGGGCCACTATGGCTACACCTTC. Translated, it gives CASSYQGHYGYTF.

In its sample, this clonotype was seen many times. CDR3 protein: CASSFQRGNNSPLHF. The CDR3 nucleotides read TGTGCCAGCAGCTTTCAAAGGGGGAATAATTCACCCCTCCACTTT. The rearrangement joins TRBV7-2 to TRBJ1-6; possible D gene TRBD1, 6 bases. CDR1 is SGHTA, CDR2 FQGNSA, per germline. The CDR3 is made up of 15 amino acids. The V gene lost 3 bases and the J gene lost 5 bases, with 11 bases spanning the gap. Together with reference TRBV7-2 and TRBJ1-6, the CDR3 gives the full variable domain: GAGVSQSPSNKVTEKGKDVELRCDPISGHTALYWYRQSLGQGLEFLIYFQGNSAPDKSGLPSDRFSAERTGGSVSTLTIQRTQQEDSAVYLCASSFQRGNNSPLHFGNGTRLTVT.

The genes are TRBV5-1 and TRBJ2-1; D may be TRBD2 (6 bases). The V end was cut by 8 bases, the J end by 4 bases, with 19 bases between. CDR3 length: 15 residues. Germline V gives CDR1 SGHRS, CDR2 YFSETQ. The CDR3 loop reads CASHSPGLVYNEQFF. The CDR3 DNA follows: TGCGCCAGTCATTCTCCGGGACTGGTATACAATGAGCAGTTCTTC. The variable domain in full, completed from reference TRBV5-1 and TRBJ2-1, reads KAGVTQTPRYLIKTRGQQVTLSCSPISGHRSVSWYQQTPGQGLQFLFEYFSETQRNKGNFPGRFSGRQFSNSRSEMNVSTLELGDSALYLCASHSPGLVYNEQFFGPGTRLTVL.

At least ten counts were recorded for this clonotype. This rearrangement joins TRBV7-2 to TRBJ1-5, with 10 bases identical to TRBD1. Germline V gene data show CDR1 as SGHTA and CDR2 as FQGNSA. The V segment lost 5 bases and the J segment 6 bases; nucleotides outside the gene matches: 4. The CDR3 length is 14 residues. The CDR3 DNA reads TGTGCCAGCAGCCGGGACAGGGGAGTTCAGCCCCAGCATTTT. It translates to CASSRDRGVQPQHF.

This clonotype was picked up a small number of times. The CDR3 DNA sequence: TGTGCCACTATCCGGGACAGGGGTTTCTACGAGCAGTACTTC. Translating it yields CATIRDRGFYEQYF. The V and J genes are TRBV6-5 and TRBJ2-7; TRBD1 matches 10 bases. The CDR3 is 14 residues long. Germline CDR1 and CDR2: MNHEY and SVGAGI. With V trimmed by 10 bases and J by 3 bases, 9 bases remained unmatched.

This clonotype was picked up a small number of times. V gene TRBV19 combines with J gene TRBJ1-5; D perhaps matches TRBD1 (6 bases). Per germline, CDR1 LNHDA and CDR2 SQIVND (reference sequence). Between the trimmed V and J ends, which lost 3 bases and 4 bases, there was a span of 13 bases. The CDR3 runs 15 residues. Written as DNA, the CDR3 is TGTGCCAGTAGTATCCGGCAGGGGAGGAATCAGCCCCAGCATTTT. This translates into CASSIRQGRNQPQHF.

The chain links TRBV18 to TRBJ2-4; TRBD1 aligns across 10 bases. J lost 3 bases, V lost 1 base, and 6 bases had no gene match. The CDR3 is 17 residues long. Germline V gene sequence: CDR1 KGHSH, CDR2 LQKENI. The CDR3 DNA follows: TGTGCCAGCTCACCACGCCTATGGGACAGGGGCAAAAACATTCAGTACTTC. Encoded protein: CASSPRLWDRGKNIQYF.

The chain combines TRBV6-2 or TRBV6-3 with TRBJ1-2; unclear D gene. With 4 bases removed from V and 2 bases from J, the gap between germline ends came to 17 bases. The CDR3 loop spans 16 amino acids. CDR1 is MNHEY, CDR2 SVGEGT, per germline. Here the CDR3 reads CASSSAPLKLNYGYTF. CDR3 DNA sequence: TGTGCCAGCAGTTCCGCCCCCCTCAAACTGAACTATGGCTACACCTTC.

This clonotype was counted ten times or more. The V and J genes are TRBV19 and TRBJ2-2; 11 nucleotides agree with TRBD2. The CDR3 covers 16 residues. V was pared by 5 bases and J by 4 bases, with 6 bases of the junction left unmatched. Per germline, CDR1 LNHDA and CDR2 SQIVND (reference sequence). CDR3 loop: CASSPPSGGFTGELFF. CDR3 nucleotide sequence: TGTGCCAGTAGTCCCCCTAGCGGGGGGTTCACCGGGGAGCTGTTTTTT.

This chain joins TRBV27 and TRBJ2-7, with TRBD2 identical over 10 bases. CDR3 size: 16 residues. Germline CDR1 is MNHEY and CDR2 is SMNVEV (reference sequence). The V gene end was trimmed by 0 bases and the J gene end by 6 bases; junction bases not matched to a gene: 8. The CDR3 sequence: CASSLSVRTSGIEQYF. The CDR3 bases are TGTGCCAGCAGTTTATCCGTTCGAACTAGCGGGATCGAGCAGTACTTC.

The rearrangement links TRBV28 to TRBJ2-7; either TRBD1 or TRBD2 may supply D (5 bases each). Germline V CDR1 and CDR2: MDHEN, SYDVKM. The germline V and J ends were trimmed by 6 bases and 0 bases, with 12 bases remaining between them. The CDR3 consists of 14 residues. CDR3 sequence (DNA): TGTGCCAGCAGCCCCGGGACCAACTCCTACGAGCAGTACTTC. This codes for CASSPGTNSYEQYF.

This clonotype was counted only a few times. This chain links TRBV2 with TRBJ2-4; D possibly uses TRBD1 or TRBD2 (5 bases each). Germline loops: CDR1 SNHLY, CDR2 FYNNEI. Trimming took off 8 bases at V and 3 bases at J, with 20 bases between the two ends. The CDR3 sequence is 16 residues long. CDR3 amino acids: CASGADRGLVKNIQYF. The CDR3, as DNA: TGTGCCAGCGGGGCAGACCGGGGTTTGGTCAAAAACATTCAGTACTTC.

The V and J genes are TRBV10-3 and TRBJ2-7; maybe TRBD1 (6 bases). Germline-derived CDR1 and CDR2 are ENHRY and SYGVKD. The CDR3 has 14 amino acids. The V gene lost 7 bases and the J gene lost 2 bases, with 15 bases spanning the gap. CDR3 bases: TGTGCCATCACCCCAGGGGCCGAAACCTACGAGCAGTACTTC. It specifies CAITPGAETYEQYF.

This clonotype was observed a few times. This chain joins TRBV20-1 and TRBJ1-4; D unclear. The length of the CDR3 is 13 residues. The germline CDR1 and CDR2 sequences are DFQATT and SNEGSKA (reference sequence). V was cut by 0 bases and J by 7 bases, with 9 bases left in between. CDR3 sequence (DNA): TGCAGTGCTAGAGAATATACTGGTGAAAAACTGTTTTTT. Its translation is CSAREYTGEKLFF.

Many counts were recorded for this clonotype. The chain's CDR3 is CASSRLRASGVTQYF. The CDR3 nucleotides are TGTGCCAGCAGTCGACTACGGGCCTCGGGTGTGACGCAGTATTTT. The V gene is TRBV28, the J gene TRBJ2-3; TRBD2 is a possible D gene (5 bases). The V end was cut by 5 bases, the J end by 9 bases, with 21 bases between. The CDR3 contains 15 residues. Germline CDR1 and CDR2: MDHEN and SYDVKM.

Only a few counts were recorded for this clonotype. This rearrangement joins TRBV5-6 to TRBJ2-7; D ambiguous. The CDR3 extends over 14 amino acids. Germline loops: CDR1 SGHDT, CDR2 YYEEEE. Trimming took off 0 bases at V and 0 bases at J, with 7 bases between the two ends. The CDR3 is CASSLVKSSYEQYF. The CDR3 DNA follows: TGTGCCAGCAGCTTGGTGAAGAGCTCCTACGAGCAGTACTTC.

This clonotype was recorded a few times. The CDR3 loop reads CASSLPFLQGRANIEQFF. For the CDR3, the DNA is TGTGCCAGCAGTTTACCCTTTTTACAGGGAAGGGCCAATATTGAGCAGTTCTTC. The V and J genes are TRBV28 and TRBJ2-1, with a weak D call TRBD1 (6 bases). The V end lost 2 bases, the J end lost 9 bases, and 26 bases lay between the germline ends. CDR1 MDHEN and CDR2 SYDVKM come from the germline V gene. The CDR3 extends over 18 amino acids.

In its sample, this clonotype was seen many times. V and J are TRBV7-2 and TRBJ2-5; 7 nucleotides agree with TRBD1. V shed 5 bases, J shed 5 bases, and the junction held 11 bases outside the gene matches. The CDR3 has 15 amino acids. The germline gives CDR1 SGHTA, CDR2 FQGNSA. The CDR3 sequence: CASSAATGAWETQYF. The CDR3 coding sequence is TGTGCCAGCAGCGCAGCCACAGGGGCCTGGGAGACCCAGTACTTC.

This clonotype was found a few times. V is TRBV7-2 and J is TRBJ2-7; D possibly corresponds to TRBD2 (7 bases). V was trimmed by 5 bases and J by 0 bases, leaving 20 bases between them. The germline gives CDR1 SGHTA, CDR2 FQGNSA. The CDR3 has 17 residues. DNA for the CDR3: TGTGCCAGCAGCCCGCGGGTGGGGGGGCAAAGCTCCTACGAGCAGTACTTC. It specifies CASSPRVGGQSSYEQYF.

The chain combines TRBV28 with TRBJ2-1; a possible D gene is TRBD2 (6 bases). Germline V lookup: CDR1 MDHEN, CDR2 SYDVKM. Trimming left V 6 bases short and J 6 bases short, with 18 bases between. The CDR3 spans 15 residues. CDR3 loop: CASRTRPDSGNEQFF. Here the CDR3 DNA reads TGTGCCAGCAGAACGCGGCCGGATAGCGGCAATGAGCAGTTCTTC.

The CDR3 here is CSARGRSWIDEQFF. In nucleotides, the CDR3 is TGCAGTGCTAGAGGACGAAGCTGGATTGATGAGCAGTTCTTC. V usage is TRBV20-1 and J usage is TRBJ2-1; D remains ambiguous. Trimming removed 1 base at V and 8 bases at J, with 15 bases between. The CDR3 has 14 amino acids. Germline values: CDR1 DFQATT, CDR2 SNEGSKA (reference sequence).

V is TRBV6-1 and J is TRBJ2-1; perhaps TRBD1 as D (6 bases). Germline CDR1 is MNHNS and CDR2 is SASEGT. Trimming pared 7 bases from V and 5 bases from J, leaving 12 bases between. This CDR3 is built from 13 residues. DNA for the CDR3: TGTGCCAGCAAGCGGACAGAGAACAATGAGCAGTTCTTC. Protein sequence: CASKRTENNEQFF.